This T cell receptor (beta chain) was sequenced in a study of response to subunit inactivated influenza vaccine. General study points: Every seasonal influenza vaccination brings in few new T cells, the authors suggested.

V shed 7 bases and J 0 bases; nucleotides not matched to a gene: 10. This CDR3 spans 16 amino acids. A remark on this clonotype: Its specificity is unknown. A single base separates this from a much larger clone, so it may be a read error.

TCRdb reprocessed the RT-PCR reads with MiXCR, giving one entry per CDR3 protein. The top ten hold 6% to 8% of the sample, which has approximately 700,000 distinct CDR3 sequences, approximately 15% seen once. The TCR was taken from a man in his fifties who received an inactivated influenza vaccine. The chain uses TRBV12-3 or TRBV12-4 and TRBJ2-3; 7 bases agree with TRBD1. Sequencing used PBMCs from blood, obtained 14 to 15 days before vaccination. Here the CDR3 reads CASTPYRGRSTDTQYF. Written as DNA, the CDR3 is TGTGCCAGCACTCCCTACAGGGGCCGGAGCACAGATACGCAGTATTTT.